This TCR beta chain was identified during a study of T cells after yellow fever vaccination. There are many counts of this clonotype. The antigen remains undetermined. Study findings and constraints: Although the secondary response was weaker, it peaked faster, at day 5 versus 15. In FACS-sorted repertoires, abundant clonotypes from the bulk population could appear as contaminants.

TCRdb called the 5' RACE reads again in MiXCR, with one record for every CDR3 protein. The table records some 200,000 distinct CDR3 sequences, roughly 3.3% of them present only once. Between the trimmed V and J ends, which lost 2 bases and 0 bases, there was a span of 12 bases. The CDR3 length is 15 residues. CDR1 and CDR2 from the germline V gene are SGHNT and YYREEE (reference sequence). The sequenced sample was CD4+ T cells sorted from PBMCs, obtained 10 days after the yellow fever booster vaccination. This TCR was recovered from a man between 18 and 35 years old who received the YFV17D yellow fever vaccine. The chain combines TRBV5-4 with TRBJ2-7; the D gene is possibly TRBD2 (5 bases). The CDR3 region is CASSFGGLSSYEQYF. The CDR3 nucleotides are TGTGCCAGCAGCTTCGGAGGACTCAGCTCCTACGAGCAGTACTTC.